This T cell receptor beta chain derives from a study of T cell responses to AZD1222 COVID-19 vaccine. The CDR3 loop spans 15 amino acids. Germline trimming cut 0 bases from V and 10 bases from J; bases unmatched to any gene: 5. Germline CDR1 is SGHRS and CDR2 is YFSETQ. Some clones are missing from TCRdb's copy, which holds only in-frame ones; the method was immunoSEQ multiplex PCR. Among 28,000 or so clones listed, approximately 85% were seen once. The chain carries TRBV5-1 and TRBJ1-6; 9 bases line up with TRBD1. The receptor was isolated from an adult who received the AZD1222 COVID-19 vaccine. The specimen was peripheral blood, collected 28 days after the second AZD1222 dose. CDR3 amino acids: CASSLVPGQGSPLHF. The CDR3 region has the DNA TGCGCCAGCAGCTTGGTACCGGGACAGGGCTCACCCCTCCACTTT. The full variable domain, its missing parts supplied by reference TRBV5-1 and TRBJ1-6, is KAGVTQTPRYLIKTRGQQVTLSCSPISGHRSVSWYQQTPGQGLQFLFEYFSETQRNKGNFPGRFSGRQFSNSRSEMNVSTLELGDSALYLCASSLVPGQGSPLHFGNGTRLTVT.